The 15 T cell receptor beta chains presented below share a single source sample, sequenced in a study of regulatory T cells in long-lasting Graves disease. This sample's time point: newly diagnosed GD, antithyroid drugs for less than 3 months. The TCR library was made from RNA that had been extracted from PBMCs in TRIzol. Investigators prepared the TCR beta libraries by applying iRepertoire HTBI primers and Arm-PCR of CDR3 regions. Via MiXCR, TCRdb re-called the multiplex PCR reads, giving one row per CDR3 protein. This table has 350,000 to 450,000 distinct CDR3 sequences, 15% appearing once. This sample was also put to use in a study of T cells in Graves' hyperthyroidism and ophthalmopathy.

The sequences come from peripheral blood mononuclear cells (PBMCs), collected at new diagnosis, from a patient treated with antithyroid drugs. The receptor source for this set is a middle-aged woman with Graves disease.

This clonotype occurred many times. This chain connects TRBV29-1 to TRBJ1-1; D not certain. The CDR3 runs to 13 residues. Trimming took 7 bases from V and 1 from J, leaving 13 bases between them. From germline, CDR1 is SQVTM and CDR2 ANQGSEA. For the CDR3, the DNA is TGCAGCGCCCTCGTGGCAACGAACACTGAAGCTTTCTTT. Protein product: CSALVATNTEAFF.

There are a few counts of this clonotype. V gene TRBV5-1 combines with J gene TRBJ2-7; 8 bases match TRBD1. Germline CDR1 and CDR2: SGHRS and YFSETQ. The CDR3 sequence is 16 residues long. After removal of 1 base from V and 2 bases from J, the junction contained 8 bases not matched to a gene. CDR3 coding DNA: TGCGCCAGCAGCTTGCCAGACGGGGACAGGCCCTACGAGCAGTACTTC. Its protein is CASSLPDGDRPYEQYF.

This clonotype was recorded at least ten times. The chain carries TRBV29-1 and TRBJ2-3; 8 nucleotides agree with TRBD2. J lost 0 bases, V lost 8 bases, and 7 bases had no gene match. The CDR3 extends over 14 amino acids. Germline loops: CDR1 SQVTM, CDR2 ANQGSEA. The CDR3 protein is CSPWASGSTDTQYF. CDR3 sequence (DNA): TGCAGCCCTTGGGCTAGCGGGAGCACAGATACGCAGTATTTT.

This clonotype was seen many times. The chain recombines TRBV12-3 or TRBV12-4 with TRBJ2-3; 10 nucleotides match TRBD2. V was clipped by 6 bases and J by 2 bases; unmatched bases: 5. CDR3 size: 15 residues. The CDR3 DNA follows: TGTGCCAGCAGCCGGACTAGCGGACTCACAGATACGCAGTATTTT. Its protein product is CASSRTSGLTDTQYF.

The chain joins TRBV4-1 to TRBJ2-1; D possibly corresponds to TRBD2 (6 bases). V was clipped by 4 bases and J by 0 bases, with 10 bases between them. The CDR3 contains 15 residues. Germline lookup yields CDR1 MGHRA and CDR2 YSYEKL. The CDR3 is CASSPGRPSYNEQFF. CDR3 DNA: TGCGCCAGCAGCCCTGGGAGGCCCTCCTACAATGAGCAGTTCTTC.

To note about this clonotype: A much bigger clone sits one base away, suggesting this may be a read error. The rearrangement joins TRBV7-9 to TRBJ2-7; D not resolved. V gave up 3 bases and J gave up 6 bases, with 12 bases separating them. The CDR3 covers 13 residues. Germline V gene lookup returns CDR1 SEHNR and CDR2 FQNEAQ (reference sequence). The chain's CDR3 is CASSFQTAGEQYF. DNA of the CDR3: TGTGCCAGCAGCTTCCAGACCGCAGGCGAGCAGTACTTC. The full variable domain, completed using reference TRBV7-9 and TRBJ2-7, is DTGVSQNPRHKITKRGQNVTFRCDPISEHNRLYWYRQTLGQGPEFLTYFQNEAQLEKSRLLSDRFSAERPKGSFSTLEIQRTEQGDSAMYLCASSFQTAGEQYFGPGTRLTVT.

This clonotype was seen a handful of times. The rearrangement joins TRBV3-1 to TRBJ2-7; D is unresolved. The CDR3 consists of 13 residues. V was shortened by 1 base and J by 2 bases, with 6 bases between the two germline ends. Germline V gives CDR1 LGHDT, CDR2 YNNKEL (reference sequence). CDR3 DNA: TGTGCCAGCAGCCAAGGGGTAACCTACGAGCAGTACTTC. Translating gives CASSQGVTYEQYF.

As for this clonotype: This is likely an artifact of a read error, given a far larger clone one base away. For the CDR3, the DNA is TGTGCCAGCAGCTTAGGGAGGGCCCTAGAGATCCAGTACTTC. This sequence encodes CASSLGRALEIQYF. The rearrangement joins TRBV11-3 to TRBJ2-3; D might be TRBD2 (6 bases). Matching the DNA end better, TRBJ2-5 makes the J call doubtful. This CDR3 contains 14 residues. Germline CDR1 reads SGHNT; CDR2 reads YENEEA.

This clonotype was observed a few times. This may be a read error, as it is one base from a much larger clone. The chain is built from TRBV7-8 and TRBJ2-2; a possible D gene is TRBD2 (5 bases). CDR1 and CDR2 (germline): SGHVS, FQNEAQ. This CDR3 comprises 17 residues. The CDR3, as DNA: TGTGCCAGCAACTTAGTAGGAACTAGATGGTTTACCGGGGAGCTGTTTTTT. It specifies CASNLVGTRWFTGELFF. The whole variable domain, filled in from reference TRBV7-8 and TRBJ2-2, reads GAGVSQSPRYKVAKRGQDVALRCDPISGHVSLFWYQQALGQGPEFLTYFQNEAQLDKSGLPSDRFFAERPEGSVSTLKIQRTQQEDSAVYLCASNLVGTRWFTGELFFGEGSRLTVL.

Regarding this clonotype: This may come from a read error, since a much larger clone is one base off. The chain combines TRBV28 with TRBJ2-5; D might be TRBD1 or TRBD2, each matching 6 bases. Germline V gene lookup returns CDR1 MDHEN and CDR2 SYDVKM. The CDR3 loop spans 19 amino acids. CDR3 residues: CASSLRGLRGAGFGETQHF. Here the CDR3 DNA reads TGTGCCAGCAGTTTAAGGGGGTTGAGGGGCGCGGGGTTTGGAGAGACCCAGCACTTC.

This rearrangement joins TRBV10-2 to TRBJ2-7; 8 bases agree with TRBD2. This CDR3 region has 14 residues. Per germline, CDR1 WSHSY and CDR2 SAAADI. V lost 0 bases, J lost 12 bases, and 10 bases stayed unmatched. CDR3 amino acids: CASSESALAAYTYF. DNA for the CDR3: TGCGCCAGCAGTGAGTCCGCACTAGCGGCCTATACGTACTTC.

This clonotype was recorded many times. The chain employs TRBV15 and TRBJ2-3; TRBD2 aligns across 10 bases. Germline CDR1 is LNHNV and CDR2 is YYDKDF (reference sequence). The CDR3 is 19 residues long. V was pared by 3 bases and J by 3 bases, with 15 bases of the junction left unmatched. CDR3 nucleotides: TGTGCCACCAGCAGCCCTCTAGGACTAGCGGCAGGGGGGACAGATACGCAGTATTTT. This encodes CATSSPLGLAAGGTDTQYF.

This clonotype was observed many times. This chain joins TRBV12-5 and TRBJ2-1; 8 bases fit TRBD1. The junction had 6 bases not matched to a gene; V was cut back by 7 bases and J by 4 bases. The germline V gene has CDR1 LGHNT and CDR2 FRNRAP. The CDR3 has 14 amino acids. CDR3 nucleotide sequence: TGTGCTAGTGCCTCAGGACAGGGTTACAATGAGCAGTTCTTC. Translation: CASASGQGYNEQFF. Combining the CDR3 with reference TRBV12-5 and TRBJ2-1 gives the whole variable domain DARVTQTPRHKVTEMGQEVTMRCQPILGHNTVFWYRQTMMQGLELLAYFRNRAPLDDSGMPKDRFSAEMPDATLATLKIQPSEPRDSAVYFCASASGQGYNEQFFGPGTRLTVL.

This clonotype showed up many times. This chain links TRBV27 with TRBJ2-1; D assignment may be TRBD1 or TRBD2 (5 bases each). The V gene lost 2 bases and the J gene lost 5 bases, with 10 bases spanning the gap. CDR1 is MNHEY and CDR2 is SMNVEV in the germline V gene (reference sequence). CDR3 length: 14 residues. CDR3 loop: CASSLGGEHNEQFF. The CDR3 bases are TGTGCCAGCAGTTTAGGGGGTGAACACAATGAGCAGTTCTTC.

A note on this clonotype: A much larger clone sits a single nucleotide away, making a read error possible. Here the CDR3 omits its conserved ending phenylalanine or tryptophan, so a read error is the likely source. The chain combines TRBV2 with TRBJ2-5; 9 bases agree with TRBD2. From germline, CDR1 is SNHLY and CDR2 FYNNEI. V lost 6 bases, J lost 2 bases, and 10 bases stayed unmatched. CDR3 length: 16 amino acids. As DNA, the CDR3 is TGTGCCAGCAGCTCCATAGCGGGAGTAGGGCAAGAGACCCAGTACTCC. This codes for CASSSIAGVGQETQYS.